The 2 T cell receptor beta chains below all came from one sample that was sequenced in a study of blood T cell repertoires in COVID-19 (TCRdb year 2020). The method behind the library was the immunoSEQ multiplex PCR assay. TCRdb obtained this table from immuneACCESS and retained in-frame rearrangements with V and J assigned. These tables miss some clones; where compared with another copy, unresolved V genes account for less than half of the shortfall, and the remainder is unexplained. The sample profile shows 300,000 to 350,000 clones; approximately 88% of them were found once. About 5% of the sample belongs to the ten largest clones. Sequenced: PBMCs or T cells enriched from blood (not recorded which). All receptors derive from a man aged 25-45 years who had recovered from COVID-19.

The rearrangement joins TRBV5-5 to TRBJ1-6, with TRBD1 matching 7 bases. Germline V gene lookup returns CDR1 SGHKS and CDR2 YYEKEE (reference sequence). The CDR3 covers 16 residues. V lost 4 bases to trimming and J lost 4 bases; unmatched junction nucleotides: 8. CDR3 region: CASSTSGTAYNSPLHF. For the CDR3, the DNA is TGTGCCAGCAGCACCTCAGGGACAGCTTATAATTCACCCCTCCACTTT.

V gene TRBV2 combines with J gene TRBJ2-5; D is ambiguous. CDR1 and CDR2 from the germline V gene are SNHLY and FYNNEI. This CDR3 comprises 14 residues. Trimming cost V 0 bases and J 7 bases, with 12 bases left between them. The CDR3 coding sequence is TGTGCCAGCAGTGAAGCGCCTACCAAAGCGACCCAGTACTTC. It yields the protein CASSEAPTKATQYF.